Below, 22 T cell receptor beta chains from the same sample are listed, as sequenced in a study of T-cell memory formation after mild COVID-19. TCRdb fed the 5' RACE reads into MiXCR, producing one record per CDR3 protein. Among about 270,000 distinct CDR3 sequences listed, less than 20% were seen once. The sequenced sample was PBMCs or a T cell subset sorted from them (not recorded which). These receptors originate from an adult woman who had mild COVID-19 (a few samples of this study predate the infection). Cell type and time point are not known.

This clonotype was seen a handful of times. The chain couples TRBV5-1 to TRBJ1-1, with D unclear. Trimming shortened V by 4 bases and J by 0 bases, and 7 bases separated the two germline ends. Germline V gene sequence: CDR1 SGHRS, CDR2 YFSETQ. The CDR3 totals 13 residues. The CDR3 sequence: CASSETLNTEAFF. The CDR3 region has the DNA TGCGCCAGCAGCGAGACCCTGAACACTGAAGCTTTCTTT.

This chain links TRBV19 with TRBJ2-1; D remains ambiguous. The CDR3 consists of 12 residues. The germline CDR1 and CDR2 sequences are LNHDA and SQIVND (reference sequence). With 5 bases removed from V and 7 bases from J, the gap between germline ends came to 9 bases. The CDR3 sequence: CASSWSKNEQFF. The CDR3 region has the DNA TGTGCCAGTAGTTGGTCAAAAAATGAGCAGTTCTTC.

V gene TRBV12-3 or TRBV12-4 combines with J gene TRBJ1-1; the D is unclear. This CDR3 is 14 amino acids long. Trimming removed 6 bases at V and 3 bases at J, with 14 bases between. The CDR3 nucleotides are TGTGCCAGCAGCCCGGCGGGGTCCTACACTGAAGCTTTCTTT. Residues: CASSPAGSYTEAFF.

This rearrangement joins TRBV7-9 to TRBJ2-6; no reliable D call. Deletions cut 11 bases from V and 4 bases from J, with 9 bases between. The V gene's germline CDR1 is SEHNR and CDR2 FQNEAQ (reference sequence). The CDR3 spans 12 residues. The CDR3 DNA reads as TGTGCCCCCCTGACAGGGGCCAACGTCCTGACTTTC. Protein product: CAPLTGANVLTF.

This chain uses TRBV4-3 with TRBJ2-1, with TRBD2 matching 11 bases. Germline assignment: CDR1 LGHNA and CDR2 YSLEER. V shed 1 base and J 11 bases; nucleotides not matched to a gene: 16. The CDR3 extends over 18 amino acids. CDR3 protein: CASSQATSTSGTSPKQFF. DNA of the CDR3: TGCGCCAGCAGCCAAGCGACTTCGACTAGCGGGACGTCGCCCAAGCAGTTCTTC.

There are a few counts of this clonotype. The genes are TRBV15 and TRBJ2-7, with 9 bases lining up with TRBD2. After removal of 1 base from V and 2 bases from J, the junction contained 6 bases not matched to a gene. CDR3 length: 16 amino acids. Per the germline V gene, CDR1 is LNHNV and CDR2 is YYDKDF (reference sequence). The CDR3 here is CATSRVGRGGTYEQYF. The CDR3 DNA reads as TGTGCCACCAGCAGAGTAGGGCGGGGGGGAACCTACGAGCAGTACTTC.

The gene calls are TRBV14 and TRBJ1-1; tentatively, D is TRBD1 (6 bases). Between the trimmed V and J ends, which lost 4 bases and 5 bases, there was a span of 14 bases. Germline V gene sequence: CDR1 SGHDN, CDR2 FVKESK. This CDR3 spans 14 amino acids. CDR3 protein: CASSLLQGRTEAFF. CDR3 in DNA: TGTGCCAGCAGCCTACTACAGGGACGGACTGAAGCTTTCTTT.

This clonotype has at least ten counts. The chain carries TRBV25-1 and TRBJ2-1; TRBD2 aligns across 10 bases. The CDR3 is 15 amino acids. Trimming cost V 5 bases and J 0 bases; bases outside gene matches: 1. The V gene's germline CDR1 is MGHDK and CDR2 SYGVNS. In nucleotides, the CDR3 is TGTGCCAGCAGTAAGCGGGGGGGCTCCTACAATGAGCAGTTCTTC. Its protein product is CASSKRGGSYNEQFF. Full variable domain (missing parts from reference TRBV25-1 and TRBJ2-1): EADIYQTPRYLVIGTGKKITLECSQTMGHDKMYWYQQDPGMELHLIHYSYGVNSTEKGDLSSESTVSRIRTEHFPLTLESARPSHTSQYLCASSKRGGSYNEQFFGPGTRLTVL.

V usage is TRBV19 and J usage is TRBJ1-2, with D maybe TRBD1 (5 bases). Trimming shortened V by 4 bases and J by 2 bases, and 14 bases separated the two germline ends. The germline V gene has CDR1 LNHDA and CDR2 SQIVND (reference sequence). The CDR3 is 15 residues long. The CDR3 reads CASSTDRRANYGYTF. The DNA of the CDR3 is TGTGCCAGTAGTACCGACAGACGTGCAAACTATGGCTACACCTTC. Drawing the rest from reference TRBV19 and TRBJ1-2, the complete variable domain is DGGITQSPKYLFRKEGQNVTLSCEQNLNHDAMYWYRQDPGQGLRLIYYSQIVNDFQKGDIAEGYSVSREKKESFPLTVTSAQKNPTAFYLCASSTDRRANYGYTFGSGTRLTVV.

This clonotype was counted a few times. The chain carries TRBV3-1 and TRBJ1-2; no reliable D call. There are 12 residues in the CDR3. CDR1 and CDR2 from the germline V gene are LGHDT and YNNKEL (reference sequence). V was cut by 0 bases and J by 8 bases, with 7 bases left in between. The CDR3 nucleotides read TGTGCCAGCAGCCAAGATAGATGGGGCTACACCTTC. Amino acids: CASSQDRWGYTF. Variable domain in full (rest from reference TRBV3-1 and TRBJ1-2): DTAVSQTPKYLVTQMGNDKSIKCEQNLGHDTMYWYKQDSKKFLKIMFSYNNKELIINETVPNRFSPKSPDKAHLNLHINSLELGDSAVYFCASSQDRWGYTFGSGTRLTVV.

The rearrangement joins TRBV4-2 to TRBJ2-1; TRBD2 matches at 8 bases. V shed 0 bases and J 12 bases; nucleotides not matched to a gene: 10. The CDR3 length is 15 residues. Germline assignment: CDR1 LGHNA and CDR2 YNFKEQ. CDR3: CASSQEGLVLGRQFF. The CDR3 DNA is TGTGCCAGCAGCCAAGAGGGACTAGTCTTGGGTAGGCAGTTCTTC.

A few counts support this clonotype. The J gene is TRBJ2-3, the V gene TRBV23-1; D is ambiguous. TRBV23-1 is treated as an ORF (open reading frame) with a function not yet certain. This CDR3 has 14 residues. V was cut by 0 bases and J by 4 bases, with 8 bases left in between. For the CDR3, the DNA is TGCGCCAGCAGTCAATCCTGGCCCCCAGATACGCAGTATTTT. Its translation: CASSQSWPPDTQYF.

V usage is TRBV19 and J usage is TRBJ1-1; D possibly corresponds to TRBD1 (6 bases). The ends were cut back, 6 bases at V and 8 bases at J, with 16 bases in the middle. Germline-derived CDR1 and CDR2 are LNHDA and SQIVND (reference sequence). This CDR3 has 13 residues. The CDR3 nucleotides read TGTGCCAGTAGCCGAAAAACAGGGTGGGAAGCTTTCTTT. It translates to CASSRKTGWEAFF.

The CDR3 DNA is TGCAGCGTTGCTCGGGTATCCTACAATGAGCAGTTCTTC. Its translation is CSVARVSYNEQFF. The rearrangement uses TRBV29-1 and TRBJ2-1; D uncertain. The CDR3 extends over 13 amino acids. The V gene's germline CDR1 is SQVTM and CDR2 ANQGSEA. Between the trimmed V and J ends, which lost 4 bases and 1 base, there was a span of 8 bases.

This clonotype was counted between two and nine times. The rearrangement joins TRBV6-6 to TRBJ1-1; 10 nucleotides line up with TRBD1. The V and J ends lost 2 bases and 4 bases, in that order; junction bases with no gene match: 7. CDR3 length: 16 residues. From germline, CDR1 is MNHNY and CDR2 SVGAGI (reference sequence). The CDR3 is CASSYRSGQGSTEAFF. The CDR3 nucleotides read TGTGCCAGCAGTTACCGCTCGGGACAGGGGAGCACTGAAGCTTTCTTT.

This clonotype was detected only a few times. This rearrangement joins TRBV6-2 or TRBV6-3 to TRBJ1-1, with 8 bases identical to TRBD1. Germline values: CDR1 MNHEY, CDR2 SVGEGT. The ends lost 6 bases at V and 2 bases at J; junction bases unmatched: 8. The CDR3 is 15 amino acids. DNA for the CDR3: TGTGCCAGCAGAACCGGGACAGGCCGAAACACTGAAGCTTTCTTT. This codes for CASRTGTGRNTEAFF.

This clonotype occurred a few times. The rearrangement links TRBV12-3 or TRBV12-4 to TRBJ2-3; D may be TRBD1 (6 bases). This CDR3 has 17 amino acids. V was cut by 6 bases and J by 2 bases, with 21 bases left in between. CDR3 in DNA: TGTGCCAGCAGATCCTTGAAGAGGGGGTTTCCCACAGATACGCAGTATTTT. This sequence encodes CASRSLKRGFPTDTQYF.

This clonotype turned up a few times. V usage is TRBV7-9 and J usage is TRBJ2-7; D gene ambiguous. V was cut by 5 bases and J by 0 bases, with 11 bases left in between. The germline CDR1 and CDR2 sequences are SEHNR and FQNEAQ (reference sequence). The CDR3 is 14 residues long. Written as DNA, the CDR3 is TGTGCCAGCAGCCCGGCCCCGGGCTCCTACGAGCAGTACTTC. Translated: CASSPAPGSYEQYF.

This clonotype was seen only a few times. The V and J genes are TRBV4-1 and TRBJ2-1; no clear D gene. The CDR3 loop spans 13 amino acids. Per germline, CDR1 MGHRA and CDR2 YSYEKL. The V and J ends lost 1 base and 4 bases respectively, with 5 bases between them. CDR3 amino acids: CASSQVGYNEQFF. The CDR3 coding sequence is TGCGCCAGCAGCCAAGTTGGGTACAATGAGCAGTTCTTC.

This clonotype was counted a few times. V is TRBV20-1 and J is TRBJ2-2; D is unclear. Trimming stripped 1 base from V and 4 bases from J, with 7 bases between. Germline lookup yields CDR1 DFQATT and CDR2 SNEGSKA (reference sequence). The CDR3 sequence is 13 residues long. In DNA, the CDR3 is TGCAGTGCTAGAGGCAGACTCACCGGGGAGCTGTTTTTT. Protein: CSARGRLTGELFF.

This clonotype was seen a handful of times. The chain recombines TRBV5-1 with TRBJ1-3; D is unresolved. Trimming removed 3 bases at V and 4 bases at J, with 11 bases between. The length of the CDR3 is 14 residues. The germline CDR1 and CDR2 sequences are SGHRS and YFSETQ. The chain's CDR3 is CASSWESGGNTIYF. For the CDR3, the DNA is TGCGCCAGCAGCTGGGAGTCCGGGGGAAACACCATATATTTT.

The table lists this clonotype with a count of one. V gene TRBV7-8 combines with J gene TRBJ2-5, with D possibly matching TRBD1 (5 bases). CDR3 length equals 16 residues. The V and J ends lost 0 bases and 4 bases respectively, with 15 bases between them. Germline-derived CDR1 and CDR2 are SGHVS and FQNEAQ. This chain's CDR3 is CASSLAGAQLGETQYF. Written as DNA, the CDR3 is TGTGCCAGCAGCTTAGCAGGGGCACAATTAGGAGAGACCCAGTACTTC.